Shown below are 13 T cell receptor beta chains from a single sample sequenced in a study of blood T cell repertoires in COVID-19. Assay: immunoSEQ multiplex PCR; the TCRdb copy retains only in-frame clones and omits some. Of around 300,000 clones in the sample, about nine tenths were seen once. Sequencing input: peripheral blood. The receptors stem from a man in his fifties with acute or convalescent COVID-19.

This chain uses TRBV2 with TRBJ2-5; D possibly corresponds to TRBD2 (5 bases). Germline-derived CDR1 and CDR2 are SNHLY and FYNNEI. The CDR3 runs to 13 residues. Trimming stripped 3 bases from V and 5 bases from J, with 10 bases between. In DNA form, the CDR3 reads TGTGCCAGCAGTGAGCTAGCCGGGGAGACCCAGTACTTC. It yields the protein CASSELAGETQYF.

The CDR3 loop is CASSPLDRIGELFF. Written as DNA, the CDR3 is TGTGCCAGCTCACCACTTGACAGAATCGGGGAGCTGTTTTTT. The chain is built from TRBV18 and TRBJ2-2, with D perhaps matching TRBD1 (5 bases). The V gene's germline CDR1 is KGHSH and CDR2 LQKENI. The CDR3 sequence is 14 residues long. Trimming took off 1 base at V and 7 bases at J, with 10 bases between the two ends.

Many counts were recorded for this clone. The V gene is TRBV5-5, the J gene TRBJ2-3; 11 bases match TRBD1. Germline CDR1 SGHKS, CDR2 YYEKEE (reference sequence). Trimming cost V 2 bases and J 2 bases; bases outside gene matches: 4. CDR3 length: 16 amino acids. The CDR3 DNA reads TGTGCCAGCAGCTTCGGACAGGGGGCGTTCACAGATACGCAGTATTTT. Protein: CASSFGQGAFTDTQYF.

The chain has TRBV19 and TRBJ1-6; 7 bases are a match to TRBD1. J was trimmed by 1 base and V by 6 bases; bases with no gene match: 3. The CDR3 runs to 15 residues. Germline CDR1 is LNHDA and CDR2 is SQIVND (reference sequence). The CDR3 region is CASRTGESYNSPLHF. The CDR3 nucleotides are TGTGCCAGTAGAACAGGGGAGTCCTATAATTCACCCCTCCACTTT. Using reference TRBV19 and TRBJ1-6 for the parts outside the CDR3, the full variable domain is DGGITQSPKYLFRKEGQNVTLSCEQNLNHDAMYWYRQDPGQGLRLIYYSQIVNDFQKGDIAEGYSVSREKKESFPLTVTSAQKNPTAFYLCASRTGESYNSPLHFGNGTRLTVT.

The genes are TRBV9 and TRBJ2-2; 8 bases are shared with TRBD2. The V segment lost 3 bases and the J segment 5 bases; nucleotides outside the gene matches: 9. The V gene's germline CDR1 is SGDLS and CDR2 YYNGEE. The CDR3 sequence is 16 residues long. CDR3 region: CASSGPAGVATGELFF. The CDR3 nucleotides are TGTGCCAGCAGCGGCCCAGCGGGGGTGGCGACCGGGGAGCTGTTTTTT.

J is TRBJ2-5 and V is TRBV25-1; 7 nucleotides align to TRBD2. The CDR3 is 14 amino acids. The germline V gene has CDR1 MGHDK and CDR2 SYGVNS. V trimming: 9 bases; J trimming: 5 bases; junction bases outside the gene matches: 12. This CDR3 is CASQPRGGGETQYF. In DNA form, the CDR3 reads TGTGCCAGTCAACCTCGCGGGGGAGGCGAGACCCAGTACTTC.

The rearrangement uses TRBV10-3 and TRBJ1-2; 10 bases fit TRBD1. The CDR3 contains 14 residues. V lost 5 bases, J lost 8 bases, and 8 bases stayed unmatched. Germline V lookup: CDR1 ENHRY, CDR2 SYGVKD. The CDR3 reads CAISTGTGVGGYTF. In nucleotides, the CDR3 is TGTGCCATCAGTACGGGGACAGGGGTTGGCGGCTACACCTTC.

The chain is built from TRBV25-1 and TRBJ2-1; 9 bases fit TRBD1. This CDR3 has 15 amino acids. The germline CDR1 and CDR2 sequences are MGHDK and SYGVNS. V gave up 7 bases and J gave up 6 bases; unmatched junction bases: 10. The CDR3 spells CASTRRDRVGNEQFF. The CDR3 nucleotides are TGTGCCAGCACCCGCCGGGACAGGGTGGGCAATGAGCAGTTCTTC.

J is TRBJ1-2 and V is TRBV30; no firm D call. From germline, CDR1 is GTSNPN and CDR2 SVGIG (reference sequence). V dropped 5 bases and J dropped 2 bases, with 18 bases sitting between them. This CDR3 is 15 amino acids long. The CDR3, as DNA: TGTGCCTGGGGGGAGGAAGGCGTCTGGAACTATGGCTACACCTTC. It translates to CAWGEEGVWNYGYTF. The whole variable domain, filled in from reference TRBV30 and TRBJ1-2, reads SQTIHQWPATLVQPVGSPLSLECTVEGTSNPNLYWYRQAAGRGLQLLFYSVGIGQISSEVPQNLSASRPQDRQFILSSKKLLLSDSGFYLCAWGEEGVWNYGYTFGSGTRLTVV.

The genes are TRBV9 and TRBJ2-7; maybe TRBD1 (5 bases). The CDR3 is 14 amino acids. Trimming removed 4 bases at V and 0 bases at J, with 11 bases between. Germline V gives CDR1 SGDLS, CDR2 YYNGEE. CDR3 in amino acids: CASSPQGVSYEQYF. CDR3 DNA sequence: TGTGCCAGCAGCCCGCAAGGGGTCTCCTACGAGCAGTACTTC. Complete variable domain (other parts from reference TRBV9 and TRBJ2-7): DSGVTQTPKHLITATGQRVTLRCSPRSGDLSVYWYQQSLDQGLQFLIQYYNGEERAKGNILERFSAQQFPDLHSELNLSSLELGDSALYFCASSPQGVSYEQYFGPGTRLTVT.

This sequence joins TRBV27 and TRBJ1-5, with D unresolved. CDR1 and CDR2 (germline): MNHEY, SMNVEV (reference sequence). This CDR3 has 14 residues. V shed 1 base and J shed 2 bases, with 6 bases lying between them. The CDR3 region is CASSLFGGNQPQHF. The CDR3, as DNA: TGTGCCAGCAGTTTATTCGGGGGCAATCAGCCCCAGCATTTT.

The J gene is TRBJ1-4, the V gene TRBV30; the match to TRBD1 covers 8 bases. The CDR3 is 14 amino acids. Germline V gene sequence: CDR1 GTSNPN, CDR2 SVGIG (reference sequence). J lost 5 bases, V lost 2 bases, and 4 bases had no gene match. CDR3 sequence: CAWSRTGQNEKLFF. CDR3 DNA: TGTGCCTGGAGTCGGACAGGGCAAAATGAAAAACTGTTTTTT.

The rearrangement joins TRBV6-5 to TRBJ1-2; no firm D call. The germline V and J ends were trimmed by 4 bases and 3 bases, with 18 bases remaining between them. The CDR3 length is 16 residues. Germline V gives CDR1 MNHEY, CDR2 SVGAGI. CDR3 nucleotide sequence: TGTGCCAGCAGTTTTGAGGTTGGTGGCACCTACTATGGCTACACCTTC. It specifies CASSFEVGGTYYGYTF.